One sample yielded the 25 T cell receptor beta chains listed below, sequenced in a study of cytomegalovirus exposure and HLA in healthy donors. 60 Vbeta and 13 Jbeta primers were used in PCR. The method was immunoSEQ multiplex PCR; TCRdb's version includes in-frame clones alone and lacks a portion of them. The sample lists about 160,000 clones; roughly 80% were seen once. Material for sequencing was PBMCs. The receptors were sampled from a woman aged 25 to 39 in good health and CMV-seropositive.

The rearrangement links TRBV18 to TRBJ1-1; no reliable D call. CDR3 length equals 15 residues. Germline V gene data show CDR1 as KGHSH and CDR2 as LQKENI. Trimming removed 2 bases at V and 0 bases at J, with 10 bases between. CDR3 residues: CASSPSPALNTEAFF. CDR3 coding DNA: TGTGCCAGCTCACCATCCCCAGCGTTGAACACTGAAGCTTTCTTT. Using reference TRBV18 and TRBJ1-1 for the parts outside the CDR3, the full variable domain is NAGVMQNPRHLVRRRGQEARLRCSPMKGHSHVYWYRQLPEEGLKFMVYLQKENIIDESGMPKERFSAEFPKEGPSILRIQQVVRGDSAAYFCASSPSPALNTEAFFGQGTRLTVV.

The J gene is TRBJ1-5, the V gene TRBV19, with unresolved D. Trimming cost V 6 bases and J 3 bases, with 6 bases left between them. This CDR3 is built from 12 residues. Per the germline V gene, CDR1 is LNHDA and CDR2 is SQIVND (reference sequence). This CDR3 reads CASRMANQPQHF. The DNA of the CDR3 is TGTGCCAGTAGAATGGCCAATCAGCCCCAGCATTTT. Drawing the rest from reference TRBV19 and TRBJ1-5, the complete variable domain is DGGITQSPKYLFRKEGQNVTLSCEQNLNHDAMYWYRQDPGQGLRLIYYSQIVNDFQKGDIAEGYSVSREKKESFPLTVTSAQKNPTAFYLCASRMANQPQHFGDGTRLSIL.

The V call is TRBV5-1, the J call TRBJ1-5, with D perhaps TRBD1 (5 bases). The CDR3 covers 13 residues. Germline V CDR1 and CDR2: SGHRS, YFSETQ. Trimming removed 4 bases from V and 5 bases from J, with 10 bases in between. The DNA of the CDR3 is TGCGCCAGCAGCATCGACAGCGATCAGCCCCAGCATTTT. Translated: CASSIDSDQPQHF.

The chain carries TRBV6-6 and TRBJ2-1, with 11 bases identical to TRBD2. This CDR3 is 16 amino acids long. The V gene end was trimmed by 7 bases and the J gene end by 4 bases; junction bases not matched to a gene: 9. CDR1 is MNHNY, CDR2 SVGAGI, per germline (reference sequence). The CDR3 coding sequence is TGTGCCAGCAAGGGGGCTAGCGGGGGGATTTACAATGAGCAGTTCTTC. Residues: CASKGASGGIYNEQFF.

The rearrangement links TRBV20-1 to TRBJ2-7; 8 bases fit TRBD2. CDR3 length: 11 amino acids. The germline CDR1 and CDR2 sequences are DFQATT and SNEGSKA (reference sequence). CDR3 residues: CRVAGPYEQYF. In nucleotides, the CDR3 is TGCAGAGTAGCGGGGCCCTACGAGCAGTACTTC.

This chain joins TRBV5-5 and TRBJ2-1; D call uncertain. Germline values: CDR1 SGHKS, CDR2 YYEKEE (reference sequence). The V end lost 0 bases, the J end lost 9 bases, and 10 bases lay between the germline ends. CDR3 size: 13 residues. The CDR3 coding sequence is TGTGCCAGCAGCTTGGCCGTAAATCGTGAGCAGTTCTTC. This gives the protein CASSLAVNREQFF.

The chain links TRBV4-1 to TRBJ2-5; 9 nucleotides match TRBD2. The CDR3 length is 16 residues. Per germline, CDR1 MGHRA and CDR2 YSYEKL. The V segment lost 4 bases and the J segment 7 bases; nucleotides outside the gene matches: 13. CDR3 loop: CASSPTPGTSTGTQYF. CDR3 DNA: TGCGCCAGCAGCCCAACTCCCGGGACTAGCACGGGGACCCAGTACTTC.

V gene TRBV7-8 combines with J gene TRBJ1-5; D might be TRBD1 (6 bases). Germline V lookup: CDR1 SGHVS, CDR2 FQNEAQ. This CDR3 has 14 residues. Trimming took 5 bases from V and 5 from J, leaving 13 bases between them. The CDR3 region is CASSAGSGDQPQHF. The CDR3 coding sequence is TGTGCCAGCAGCGCCGGTTCAGGGGATCAGCCCCAGCATTTT.

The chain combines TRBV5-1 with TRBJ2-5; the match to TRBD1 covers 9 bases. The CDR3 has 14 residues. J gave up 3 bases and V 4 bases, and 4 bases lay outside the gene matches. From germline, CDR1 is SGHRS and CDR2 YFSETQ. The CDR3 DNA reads TGCGCCAGCAGCGAAACAGGGGGCGAAGAGACCCAGTACTTC. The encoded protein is CASSETGGEETQYF.

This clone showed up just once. CDR3 coding DNA: TGTGCCAGCAGTTTATTAAACAGGAGACTAGCGGCAAACACAGATACGCAGTATTTT. It is translated as CASSLLNRRLAANTDTQYF. The rearrangement uses TRBV27 and TRBJ2-3, with 9 bases lining up with TRBD2. Unmatched junction bases numbered 13, after V lost 1 base and J lost 2 bases. This CDR3 has 19 residues. Germline V CDR1 and CDR2: MNHEY, SMNVEV (reference sequence).

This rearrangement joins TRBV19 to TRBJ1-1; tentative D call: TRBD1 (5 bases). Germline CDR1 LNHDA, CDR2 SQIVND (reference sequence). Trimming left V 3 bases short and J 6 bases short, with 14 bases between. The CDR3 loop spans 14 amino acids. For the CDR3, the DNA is TGTGCCAGTAGTATTCTTTCCGTGACAGCTGAAGCTTTCTTT. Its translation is CASSILSVTAEAFF.

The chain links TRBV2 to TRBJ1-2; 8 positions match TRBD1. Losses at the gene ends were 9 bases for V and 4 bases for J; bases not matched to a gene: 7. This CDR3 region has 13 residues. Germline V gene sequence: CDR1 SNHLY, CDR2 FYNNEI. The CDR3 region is CASGGTGSYGYTF. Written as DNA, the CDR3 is TGTGCCAGTGGGGGGACAGGCTCCTATGGCTACACCTTC.

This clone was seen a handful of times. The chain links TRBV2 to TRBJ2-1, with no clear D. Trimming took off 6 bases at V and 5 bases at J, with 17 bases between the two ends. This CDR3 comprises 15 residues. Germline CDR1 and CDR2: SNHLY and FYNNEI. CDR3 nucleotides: TGTGCCAGCAGGGTAGAGAGGATTGGAAACAATGAGCAGTTCTTC. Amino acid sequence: CASRVERIGNNEQFF.

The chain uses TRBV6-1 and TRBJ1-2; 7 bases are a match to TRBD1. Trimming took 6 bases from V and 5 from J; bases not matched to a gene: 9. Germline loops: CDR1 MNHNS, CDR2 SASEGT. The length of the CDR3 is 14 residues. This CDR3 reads CASSQTGQRYGYTF. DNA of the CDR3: TGTGCCAGCAGCCAGACAGGGCAGAGATATGGCTACACCTTC.

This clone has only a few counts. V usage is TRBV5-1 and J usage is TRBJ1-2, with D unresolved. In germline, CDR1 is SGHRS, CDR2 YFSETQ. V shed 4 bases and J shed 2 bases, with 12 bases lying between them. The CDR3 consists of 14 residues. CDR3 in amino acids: CASSPTGGNYGYTF. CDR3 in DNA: TGCGCCAGCAGCCCGACCGGAGGGAACTATGGCTACACCTTC.

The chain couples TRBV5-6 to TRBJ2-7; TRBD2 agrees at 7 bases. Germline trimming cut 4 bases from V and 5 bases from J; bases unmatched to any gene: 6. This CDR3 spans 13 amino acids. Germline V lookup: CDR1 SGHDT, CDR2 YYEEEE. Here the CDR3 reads CASSLRTSHEQYF. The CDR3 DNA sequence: TGTGCCAGCAGCCTAAGGACTAGTCACGAGCAGTACTTC.

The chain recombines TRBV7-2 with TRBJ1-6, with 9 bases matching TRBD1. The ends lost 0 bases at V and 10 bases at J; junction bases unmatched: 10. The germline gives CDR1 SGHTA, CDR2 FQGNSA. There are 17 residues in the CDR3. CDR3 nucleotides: TGTGCCAGCAGCTTAGCTTACCTAGGACAGGGGAACTCACCCCTCCACTTT. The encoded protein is CASSLAYLGQGNSPLHF.

CDR3 amino acids: CASSEFDRGLREQYF. The DNA for the CDR3 is TGTGCCAGCAGTGAATTCGACAGGGGGCTAAGGGAGCAGTACTTC. The chain links TRBV6-1 to TRBJ2-7, with 10 bases aligning to TRBD1. Germline lookup yields CDR1 MNHNS and CDR2 SASEGT. The junction had 8 bases not matched to a gene; V was cut back by 2 bases and J by 7 bases. This CDR3 is 15 amino acids long.

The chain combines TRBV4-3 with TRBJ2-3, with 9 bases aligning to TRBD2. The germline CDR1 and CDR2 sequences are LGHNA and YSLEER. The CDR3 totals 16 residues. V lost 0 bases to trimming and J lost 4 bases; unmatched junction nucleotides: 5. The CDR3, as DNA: TGCGCCAGCAGCCAAGAACAGCGGGGGGTATCAGATACGCAGTATTTT. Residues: CASSQEQRGVSDTQYF.

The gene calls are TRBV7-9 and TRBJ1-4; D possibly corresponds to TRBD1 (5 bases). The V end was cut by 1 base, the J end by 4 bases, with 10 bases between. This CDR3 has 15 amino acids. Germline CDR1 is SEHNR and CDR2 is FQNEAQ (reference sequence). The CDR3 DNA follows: TGTGCCAGCAGCTTAGACGGGACTATTAATGAAAAACTGTTTTTT. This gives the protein CASSLDGTINEKLFF.

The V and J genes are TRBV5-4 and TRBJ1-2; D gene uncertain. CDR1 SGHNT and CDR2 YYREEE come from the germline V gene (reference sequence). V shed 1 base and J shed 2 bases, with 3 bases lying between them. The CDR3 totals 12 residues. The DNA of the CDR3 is TGTGCCAGCAGCTTGCCGAACTATGGCTACACCTTC. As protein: CASSLPNYGYTF. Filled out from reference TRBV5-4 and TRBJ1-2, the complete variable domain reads ETGVTQSPTHLIKTRGQQVTLRCSSQSGHNTVSWYQQALGQGPQFIFQYYREEENGRGNFPPRFSGLQFPNYSSELNVNALELDDSALYLCASSLPNYGYTFGSGTRLTVV.

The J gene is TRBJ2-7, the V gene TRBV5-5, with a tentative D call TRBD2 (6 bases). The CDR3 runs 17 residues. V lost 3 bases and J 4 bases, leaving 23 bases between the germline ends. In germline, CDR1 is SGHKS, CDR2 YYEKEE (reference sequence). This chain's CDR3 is CASSWTHSGSYLYEQYF. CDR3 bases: TGTGCCAGCAGCTGGACCCATTCCGGGAGTTACCTTTACGAGCAGTACTTC.

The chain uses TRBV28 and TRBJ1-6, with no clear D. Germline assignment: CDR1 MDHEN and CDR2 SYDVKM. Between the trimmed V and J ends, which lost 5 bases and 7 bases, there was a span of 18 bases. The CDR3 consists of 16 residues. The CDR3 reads CASSELNGLGNSPLHF. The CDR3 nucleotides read TGTGCCAGCAGTGAACTAAACGGACTAGGCAATTCACCCCTCCACTTT.

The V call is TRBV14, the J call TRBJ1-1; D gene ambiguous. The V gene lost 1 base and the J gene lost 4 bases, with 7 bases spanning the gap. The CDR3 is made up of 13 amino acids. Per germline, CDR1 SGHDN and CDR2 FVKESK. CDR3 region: CASSQGLITEAFF. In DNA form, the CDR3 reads TGTGCCAGCAGCCAAGGACTGATCACTGAAGCTTTCTTT.

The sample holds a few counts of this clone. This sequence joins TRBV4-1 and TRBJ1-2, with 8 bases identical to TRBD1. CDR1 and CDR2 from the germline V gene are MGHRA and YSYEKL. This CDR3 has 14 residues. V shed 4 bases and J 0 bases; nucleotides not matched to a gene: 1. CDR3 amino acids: CASSRDRPNYGYTF. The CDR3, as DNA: TGCGCCAGCAGCCGGGACAGGCCTAACTATGGCTACACCTTC.